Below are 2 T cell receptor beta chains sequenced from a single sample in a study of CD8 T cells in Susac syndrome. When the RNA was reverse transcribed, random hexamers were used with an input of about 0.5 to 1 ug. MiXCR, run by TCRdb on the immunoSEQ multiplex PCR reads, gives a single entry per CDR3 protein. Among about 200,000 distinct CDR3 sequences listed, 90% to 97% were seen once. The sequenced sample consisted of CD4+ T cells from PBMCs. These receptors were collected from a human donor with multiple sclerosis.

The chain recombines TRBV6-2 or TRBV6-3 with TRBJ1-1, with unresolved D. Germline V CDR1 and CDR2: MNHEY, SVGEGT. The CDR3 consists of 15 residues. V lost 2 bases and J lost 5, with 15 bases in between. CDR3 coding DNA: TGTGCCAGCAGTTACGAGACAAACCTGGGAACTGAAGCTTTCTTT. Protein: CASSYETNLGTEAFF.

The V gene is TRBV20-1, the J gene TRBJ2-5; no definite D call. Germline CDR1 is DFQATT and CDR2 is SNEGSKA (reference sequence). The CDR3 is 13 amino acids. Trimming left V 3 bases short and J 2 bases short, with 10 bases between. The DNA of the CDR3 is TGCAGTGCTAGTGGGAACGTACAAGAGACCCAGTACTTC. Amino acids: CSASGNVQETQYF.